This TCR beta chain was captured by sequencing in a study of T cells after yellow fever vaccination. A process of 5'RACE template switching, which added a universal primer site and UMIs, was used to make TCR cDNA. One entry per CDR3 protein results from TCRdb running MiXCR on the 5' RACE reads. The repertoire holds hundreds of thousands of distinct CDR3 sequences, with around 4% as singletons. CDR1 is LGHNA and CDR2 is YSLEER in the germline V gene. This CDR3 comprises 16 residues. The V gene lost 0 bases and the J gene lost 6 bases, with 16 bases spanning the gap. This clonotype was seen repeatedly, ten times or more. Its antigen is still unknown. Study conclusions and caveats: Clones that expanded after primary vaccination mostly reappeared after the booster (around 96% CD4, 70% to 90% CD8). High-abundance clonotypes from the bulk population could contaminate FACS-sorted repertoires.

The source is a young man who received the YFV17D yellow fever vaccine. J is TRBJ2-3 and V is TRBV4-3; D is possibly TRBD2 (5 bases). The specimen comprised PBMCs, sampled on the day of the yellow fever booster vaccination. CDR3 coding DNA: TGCGCCAGCAGCCAAGATCTATCCGTTGGGAGTGATACGCAGTATTTT. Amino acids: CASSQDLSVGSDTQYF.